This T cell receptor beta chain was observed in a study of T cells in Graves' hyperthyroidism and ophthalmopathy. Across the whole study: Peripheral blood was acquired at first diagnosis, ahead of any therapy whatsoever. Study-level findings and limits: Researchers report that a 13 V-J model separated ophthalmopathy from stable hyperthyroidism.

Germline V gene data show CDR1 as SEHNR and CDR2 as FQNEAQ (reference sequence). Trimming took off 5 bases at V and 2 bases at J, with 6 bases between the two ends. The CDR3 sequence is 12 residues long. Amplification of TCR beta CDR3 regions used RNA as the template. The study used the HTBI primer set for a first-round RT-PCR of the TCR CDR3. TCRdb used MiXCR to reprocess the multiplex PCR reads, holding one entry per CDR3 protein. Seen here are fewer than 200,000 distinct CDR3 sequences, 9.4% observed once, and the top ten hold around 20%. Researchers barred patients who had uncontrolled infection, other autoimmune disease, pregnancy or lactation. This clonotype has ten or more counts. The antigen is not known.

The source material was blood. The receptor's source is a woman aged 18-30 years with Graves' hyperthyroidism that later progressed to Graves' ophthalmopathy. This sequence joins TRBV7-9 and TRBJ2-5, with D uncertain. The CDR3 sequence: CASSTPQETQYF. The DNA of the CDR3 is TGTGCCAGCAGCACTCCACAAGAGACCCAGTACTTC.